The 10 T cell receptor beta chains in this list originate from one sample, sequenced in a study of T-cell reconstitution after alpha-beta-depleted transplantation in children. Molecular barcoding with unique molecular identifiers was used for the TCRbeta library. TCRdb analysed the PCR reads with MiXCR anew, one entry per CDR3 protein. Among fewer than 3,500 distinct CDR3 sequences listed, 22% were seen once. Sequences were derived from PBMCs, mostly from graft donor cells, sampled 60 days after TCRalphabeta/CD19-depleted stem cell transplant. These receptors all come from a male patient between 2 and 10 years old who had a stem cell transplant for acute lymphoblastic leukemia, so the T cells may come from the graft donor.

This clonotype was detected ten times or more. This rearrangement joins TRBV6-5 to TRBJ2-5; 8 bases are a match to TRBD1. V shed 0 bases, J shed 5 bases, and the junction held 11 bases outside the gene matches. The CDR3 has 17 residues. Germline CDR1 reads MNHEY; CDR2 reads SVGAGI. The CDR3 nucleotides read TGTGCCAGCAGTTACTCCCCTCTCAGGGGGCAAGGGGAGACCCAGTACTTC. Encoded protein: CASSYSPLRGQGETQYF.

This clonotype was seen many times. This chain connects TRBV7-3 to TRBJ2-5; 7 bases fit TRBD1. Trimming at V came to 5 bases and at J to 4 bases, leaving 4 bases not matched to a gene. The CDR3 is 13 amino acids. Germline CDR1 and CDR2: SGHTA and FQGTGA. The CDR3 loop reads CASSPDRVETQYF. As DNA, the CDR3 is TGTGCCAGCAGCCCCGACAGGGTAGAGACCCAGTACTTC.

CDR3 nucleotides: TGCAGTGCTGGGATACCGGGACAGAACTACAATGAGCAGTTCTTC. Protein sequence: CSAGIPGQNYNEQFF. The chain recombines TRBV20-1 with TRBJ2-1, with 7 bases lining up with TRBD1. V gave up 5 bases and J gave up 3 bases; unmatched junction bases: 10. The V gene's germline CDR1 is DFQATT and CDR2 SNEGSKA (reference sequence). This CDR3 contains 15 residues.

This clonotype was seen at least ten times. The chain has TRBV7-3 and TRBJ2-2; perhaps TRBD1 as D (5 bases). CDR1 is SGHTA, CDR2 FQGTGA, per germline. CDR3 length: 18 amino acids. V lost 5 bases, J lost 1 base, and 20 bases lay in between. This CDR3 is CASSPCMGQGMNTGELFF. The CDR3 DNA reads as TGTGCCAGCAGCCCCTGCATGGGGCAGGGCATGAACACCGGGGAGCTGTTTTTT.

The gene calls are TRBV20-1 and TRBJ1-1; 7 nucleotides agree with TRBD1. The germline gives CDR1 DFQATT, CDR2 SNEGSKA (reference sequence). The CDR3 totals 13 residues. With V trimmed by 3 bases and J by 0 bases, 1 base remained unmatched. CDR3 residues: CSARGTVNTEAFF. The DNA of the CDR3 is TGCAGTGCTAGGGGGACAGTGAACACTGAAGCTTTCTTT.

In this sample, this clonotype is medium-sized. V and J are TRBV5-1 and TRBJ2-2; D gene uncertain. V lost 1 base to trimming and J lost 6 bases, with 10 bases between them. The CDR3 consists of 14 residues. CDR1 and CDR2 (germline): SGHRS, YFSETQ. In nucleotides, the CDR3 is TGCGCCAGCAGCTTGAAAGGTTCGTCCGGGGAGCTGTTTTTT. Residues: CASSLKGSSGELFF.

The CDR3 here is CASSSDPGLSRDGMNTGELFF. The CDR3 coding sequence is TGTGCCAGCAGCTCCGACCCCGGACTATCCCGAGACGGAATGAACACCGGGGAGCTGTTTTTT. The rearrangement uses TRBV11-2 and TRBJ2-2; D perhaps matches TRBD2 (6 bases). V lost 4 bases, J lost 1 base, and 28 bases lay in between. The length of the CDR3 is 21 residues. The V gene's germline CDR1 is SGHAT and CDR2 FQNNGV.

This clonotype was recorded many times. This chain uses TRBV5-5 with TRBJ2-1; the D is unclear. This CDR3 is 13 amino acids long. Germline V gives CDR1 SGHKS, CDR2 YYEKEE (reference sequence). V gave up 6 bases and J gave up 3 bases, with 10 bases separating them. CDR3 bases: TGTGCCAGCACCATTACCCTCTACAATGAGCAGTTCTTC. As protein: CASTITLYNEQFF.

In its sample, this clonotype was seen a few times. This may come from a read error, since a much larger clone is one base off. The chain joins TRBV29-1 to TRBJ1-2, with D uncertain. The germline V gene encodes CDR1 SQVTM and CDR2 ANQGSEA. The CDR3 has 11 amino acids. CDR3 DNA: TGCCGGTTGGGGTTTCGGCGTGGCTCCACCTTC. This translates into CRLGFRRGSTF.

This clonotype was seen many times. DNA of the CDR3: TGTGCCAGCAGTCCTACGACCCGCTATGGCTACACCTTC. Translation gives CASSPTTRYGYTF. This rearrangement joins TRBV27 to TRBJ1-2; D gene uncertain. CDR1 is MNHEY and CDR2 is SMNVEV in the germline V gene (reference sequence). Between the trimmed V and J ends, which lost 5 bases and 4 bases, there was a span of 11 bases. The CDR3 is 13 amino acids.